The 18 T cell receptor beta chains listed next were all sequenced from one sample in a study of blood T cell repertoires in COVID-19. The data were produced by immunoSEQ multiplex PCR, yet TCRdb's version contains in-frame clones alone and is incomplete. The table shows tens of thousands of clones, with over 80% occurring only once. The sequencing sample was made of peripheral blood. These receptors came from a man aged 50-60 years with active COVID-19.

V and J are TRBV27 and TRBJ2-7; D is ambiguous. V was shortened by 3 bases and J by 1 base, with 13 bases between the two germline ends. There are 15 residues in the CDR3. The germline V gene has CDR1 MNHEY and CDR2 SMNVEV (reference sequence). The chain's CDR3 is CASSFALTSSYEQYF. The CDR3 DNA is TGTGCCAGCAGTTTCGCCCTGACAAGTTCCTACGAGCAGTACTTC.

This chain connects TRBV4-1 to TRBJ1-5; D is possibly TRBD1 (5 bases). The CDR3 is 15 amino acids. The V gene lost 2 bases and the J gene lost 5 bases, with 13 bases spanning the gap. CDR1 and CDR2 from the germline V gene are MGHRA and YSYEKL. CDR3 sequence (DNA): TGCGCCAGCAGCCAAATCAGCGGGGGACATCAGCCCCAGCATTTT. This codes for CASSQISGGHQPQHF.

The chain uses TRBV7-9 and TRBJ2-1; 10 bases align to TRBD1. The ends lost 5 bases at V and 7 bases at J; junction bases unmatched: 11. The CDR3 consists of 16 residues. The germline V gene encodes CDR1 SEHNR and CDR2 FQNEAQ (reference sequence). DNA of the CDR3: TGTGCCAGCAGCACCCGTCCGGGACAGGGGAATAATGAGCAGTTCTTC. It codes for CASSTRPGQGNNEQFF. Complete variable domain (other parts from reference TRBV7-9 and TRBJ2-1): DTGVSQNPRHKITKRGQNVTFRCDPISEHNRLYWYRQTLGQGPEFLTYFQNEAQLEKSRLLSDRFSAERPKGSFSTLEIQRTEQGDSAMYLCASSTRPGQGNNEQFFGPGTRLTVL.

This rearrangement joins TRBV7-9 to TRBJ1-6, with D hard to call. This CDR3 has 14 residues. CDR1 and CDR2 from the germline V gene are SEHNR and FQNEAQ (reference sequence). Trimming cost V 4 bases and J 9 bases, with 13 bases left between them. CDR3 residues: CASSSQARVSPLHF. CDR3 coding DNA: TGTGCCAGCAGCTCCCAGGCGAGGGTTTCACCCCTCCACTTT. Combining the CDR3 with reference TRBV7-9 and TRBJ1-6 gives the whole variable domain DTGVSQNPRHKITKRGQNVTFRCDPISEHNRLYWYRQTLGQGPEFLTYFQNEAQLEKSRLLSDRFSAERPKGSFSTLEIQRTEQGDSAMYLCASSSQARVSPLHFGNGTRLTVT.

This chain connects TRBV6-5 to TRBJ2-2; maybe TRBD1 (5 bases). V was shortened by 6 bases and J by 5 bases, with 7 bases between the two germline ends. Per the germline V gene, CDR1 is MNHEY and CDR2 is SVGAGI. The CDR3 is 12 amino acids. The CDR3 loop reads CASRQGTGELFF. The CDR3 DNA reads as TGTGCCAGCAGGCAGGGAACCGGGGAGCTGTTTTTT.

This clone has only a few counts. For the CDR3, the DNA is TGTGCCAGCAGCTCAGACAGGGGCGAGAAACTGTTTTTT. Its translation: CASSSDRGEKLFF. This chain connects TRBV7-3 to TRBJ1-4, with 8 bases fitting TRBD1. Per germline, CDR1 SGHTA and CDR2 FQGTGA. The V and J ends lost 4 bases and 11 bases, in that order; junction bases with no gene match: 6. The CDR3 loop spans 13 amino acids.

The J gene is TRBJ2-2, the V gene TRBV4-1; D gene uncertain. The length of the CDR3 is 12 residues. Germline V gives CDR1 MGHRA, CDR2 YSYEKL. Trimming removed 5 bases from V and 7 bases from J, with 8 bases in between. DNA of the CDR3: TGCGCCAGCAGCGTACTTCGCGGGGAGCTGTTTTTT. Its translation: CASSVLRGELFF.

V and J are TRBV7-9 and TRBJ2-7; TRBD2 might be the D (7 bases). The germline V gene has CDR1 SEHNR and CDR2 FQNEAQ (reference sequence). Trimming removed 2 bases from V and 5 bases from J, with 13 bases in between. CDR3 size: 14 residues. The CDR3, as DNA: TGTGCCAGCAGCTTATTGGGGGGGCTTGACGAGCAGTACTTC. Translation: CASSLLGGLDEQYF.

The chain combines TRBV7-2 with TRBJ2-7; TRBD2 matches 11 bases. Germline V lookup: CDR1 SGHTA, CDR2 FQGNSA. With 9 bases clipped from V and 2 bases from J, the junction kept 15 bases outside the gene matches. The CDR3 loop spans 17 amino acids. The CDR3: CASLAQPLAGGPYEQYF. Here the CDR3 DNA reads TGTGCCAGTCTAGCCCAACCCCTAGCGGGAGGACCCTACGAGCAGTACTTC.

The chain links TRBV5-6 to TRBJ2-7, with TRBD1 as a possible D gene (6 bases). Germline CDR1 reads SGHDT; CDR2 reads YYEEEE. CDR3 size: 14 residues. Trimming cost V 5 bases and J 2 bases, with 14 bases left between them. The CDR3 is CASSAGTSAYEQYF. The CDR3 bases are TGTGCCAGCAGTGCCGGGACAAGTGCCTACGAGCAGTACTTC.

This chain connects TRBV15 to TRBJ1-6; TRBD1 is a possible D gene (5 bases). From germline, CDR1 is LNHNV and CDR2 YYDKDF (reference sequence). The CDR3 consists of 14 residues. V was shortened by 1 base and J by 7 bases, with 8 bases between the two germline ends. CDR3 loop: CATSRGQLNSPLHF. CDR3 coding DNA: TGTGCCACCAGCAGAGGACAGTTGAATTCACCCCTCCACTTT.

V and J are TRBV4-2 and TRBJ1-1; 7 nucleotides align to TRBD1. The V segment lost 0 bases and the J segment 1 base; nucleotides outside the gene matches: 5. The CDR3 consists of 16 residues. Looked up from germline, CDR1 is LGHNA and CDR2 is YNFKEQ. CDR3: CASSQDPGQENTEAFF. CDR3 coding DNA: TGTGCCAGCAGCCAAGACCCCGGACAGGAGAACACTGAAGCTTTCTTT.

The rearrangement uses TRBV4-3 and TRBJ2-5; tentatively, D is TRBD1 (7 bases). This CDR3 comprises 15 residues. Germline V CDR1 and CDR2: LGHNA, YSLEER. V was shortened by 1 base and J by 2 bases, with 11 bases between the two germline ends. Here the CDR3 reads CASSQAGGRQETQYF. The DNA of the CDR3 is TGCGCCAGCAGCCAAGCAGGGGGGAGGCAAGAGACCCAGTACTTC.

Written as DNA, the CDR3 is TGTGCCAGCAGTGAAAGGGCGGGCTCGGGGCCCCAGCATTTT. Protein sequence: CASSERAGSGPQHF. The gene calls are TRBV2 and TRBJ1-5; D is ambiguous. Germline values: CDR1 SNHLY, CDR2 FYNNEI. Trimming took off 2 bases at V and 9 bases at J, with 14 bases between the two ends. The CDR3 consists of 14 residues.

V gene TRBV9 combines with J gene TRBJ2-5, with TRBD2 matching 9 bases. Germline loops: CDR1 SGDLS, CDR2 YYNGEE. This CDR3 is built from 17 residues. V was pared by 4 bases and J by 1 base, with 11 bases of the junction left unmatched. The CDR3 loop reads CASSLGGSGGLQETQYF. The CDR3, as DNA: TGTGCCAGCAGCCTCGGGGGAAGCGGGGGGCTCCAAGAGACCCAGTACTTC.

This sequence joins TRBV6-5 and TRBJ1-5; D ambiguous. Trimming pared 6 bases from V and 6 bases from J, leaving 18 bases between. The CDR3 is made up of 15 amino acids. Germline V gene lookup returns CDR1 MNHEY and CDR2 SVGAGI. CDR3 in DNA: TGTGCCAGCAGGCCATCGGGGATACCTTCTCAGCCCCAGCATTTT. This translates into CASRPSGIPSQPQHF.

This clone showed up just once. CDR3 in amino acids: CASTITFSPLHF. The CDR3 DNA reads TGTGCCAGCACTATCACGTTCTCACCCCTCCACTTT. V is TRBV28 and J is TRBJ1-6; D ambiguous. Germline V gene data show CDR1 as MDHEN and CDR2 as SYDVKM. With 7 bases removed from V and 10 bases from J, the gap between germline ends came to 11 bases. This CDR3 comprises 12 residues.

This chain connects TRBV7-6 to TRBJ2-7; perhaps TRBD1 as D (6 bases). Per the germline V gene, CDR1 is SGHVS and CDR2 is FNYEAQ. The CDR3 consists of 15 residues. V lost 5 bases, J lost 6 bases, and 20 bases lay in between. CDR3 region: CASSPGPPGALEQYF. CDR3 bases: TGTGCCAGCAGCCCCGGTCCCCCAGGGGCGCTCGAGCAGTACTTC.